Below, 28 T cell receptor beta chains from the same sample are listed, as sequenced in a study of blood T cell repertoires in COVID-19. Libraries were prepared by immunoSEQ multiplex PCR; TCRdb keeps only in-frame clonotypes and omits some of them. Among approximately 97,000 clones listed, approximately 88% were seen once. Sequences were obtained from peripheral blood. Every receptor here comes from a human donor in a cohort sampled during active COVID-19.

This rearrangement joins TRBV10-2 to TRBJ1-5; D is uncertain. Germline V CDR1 and CDR2: WSHSY, SAAADI. The CDR3 length is 13 residues. The V gene lost 5 bases and the J gene lost 4 bases, with 9 bases spanning the gap. CDR3 protein: CASSITSNQPQHF. The CDR3 DNA reads as TGCGCCAGCAGTATTACTTCAAATCAGCCCCAGCATTTT.

V usage is TRBV29-1 and J usage is TRBJ1-1, with D unclear. Trimming removed 7 bases at V and 5 bases at J, with 14 bases between. Germline V gives CDR1 SQVTM, CDR2 ANQGSEA. CDR3 length equals 12 residues. The CDR3 DNA follows: TGCAGCGCCGTTATTTCCGGGACTGAAGCTTTCTTT. It translates to CSAVISGTEAFF. Full variable domain (rest looked up from reference TRBV29-1 and TRBJ1-1): SAVISQKPSRDICQRGTSLTIQCQVDSQVTMMFWYRQQPGQSLTLIATANQGSEATYESGFVIDKFPISRPNLTFSTLTVSNMSPEDSSIYLCSAVISGTEAFFGQGTRLTVV.

This clone was seen a few times. This chain links TRBV18 with TRBJ1-2; a weak D match, TRBD1 (5 bases). Per germline, CDR1 KGHSH and CDR2 LQKENI. Trimming shortened V by 4 bases and J by 4 bases, and 13 bases separated the two germline ends. The CDR3 runs to 14 residues. CDR3 bases: TGTGCCAGCTCACTAGGAGGGGTCTCCTATGGCTACACCTTC. It encodes CASSLGGVSYGYTF.

Here the CDR3 DNA reads TGTGCCAGCAGCTTACCTGGACAGGGGAGTGAAGCTTTCTTT. Protein product: CASSLPGQGSEAFF. The chain recombines TRBV7-9 with TRBJ1-1; 9 bases map to TRBD1. V was clipped by 2 bases and J by 7 bases; unmatched bases: 5. This CDR3 region has 14 residues. Germline CDR1 is SEHNR and CDR2 is FQNEAQ (reference sequence).

The chain joins TRBV18 to TRBJ2-5; 12 bases align to TRBD2. J was trimmed by 3 bases and V by 4 bases; bases with no gene match: 6. This CDR3 has 16 residues. Germline CDR1 and CDR2: KGHSH and LQKENI. The CDR3 region has the DNA TGTGCCAGCTCACGCCTCAGACTAGCGGGGGAAGAGACCCAGTACTTC. Protein product: CASSRLRLAGEETQYF.

This chain joins TRBV6-2 or TRBV6-3 and TRBJ1-4, with 7 positions matching TRBD1. V lost 5 bases and J lost 7; bases outside the gene matches: 10. The CDR3 runs to 15 residues. Germline CDR1 reads MNHEY; CDR2 reads SVGEGT. CDR3 amino acids: CASSLSQGTVEKLFF. DNA for the CDR3: TGTGCCAGCAGTCTCAGCCAGGGGACAGTTGAAAAACTGTTTTTT.

The chain uses TRBV5-8 and TRBJ1-2, with 8 bases lining up with TRBD1. Per the germline V gene, CDR1 is SGHTS and CDR2 is YDEGEE. The CDR3 consists of 13 residues. With V trimmed by 0 bases and J by 7 bases, 2 bases remained unmatched. CDR3 residues: CASSLGRGLGYTF. The CDR3 DNA reads TGTGCCAGCAGCTTGGGCAGGGGGCTTGGCTACACCTTC.

The chain has TRBV9 and TRBJ2-1; the match to TRBD2 covers 11 bases. Germline CDR1 SGDLS, CDR2 YYNGEE. The CDR3 has 19 residues. V lost 0 bases, J lost 0 bases, and 8 bases stayed unmatched. The CDR3 sequence is CASSVAASGGQSSYNEQFF. DNA for the CDR3: TGTGCCAGCAGCGTAGCGGCTAGCGGGGGGCAGAGCTCCTACAATGAGCAGTTCTTC.

V and J are TRBV4-1 and TRBJ2-7; D is possibly TRBD1 (5 bases). The CDR3 contains 14 residues. Trimming cost V 0 bases and J 2 bases, with 8 bases left between them. CDR1 and CDR2 (germline): MGHRA, YSYEKL. Here the CDR3 reads CASSQEVRAYEQYF. DNA for the CDR3: TGCGCCAGCAGCCAAGAGGTCAGGGCCTACGAGCAGTACTTC.

CDR3 sequence reads: CASSSGRGQGRDGYTF. CDR3 bases: TGTGCCAGCAGTTCCGGTCGGGGACAGGGGAGGGATGGCTACACCTTC. V usage is TRBV7-2 and J usage is TRBJ1-2, with 10 bases matching TRBD1. CDR1 and CDR2 (germline): SGHTA, FQGNSA. J gave up 6 bases and V 6 bases, and 13 bases lay outside the gene matches. The CDR3 runs to 16 residues.

The chain couples TRBV5-3 to TRBJ1-5, with D possibly TRBD1 on 5 matching bases. TRBV5-3 is labeled an ORF, and its function is uncertain. V shed 10 bases and J shed 0 bases, with 23 bases lying between them. The CDR3 contains 17 residues. The CDR3 region has the DNA TGTGCCCAACCACCCCACCCAGGGCCCTATAGCAATCAGCCCCAGCATTTT. Its translation is CAQPPHPGPYSNQPQHF.

The chain couples TRBV7-9 to TRBJ1-2; D is undetermined. The germline CDR1 and CDR2 sequences are SEHNR and FQNEAQ (reference sequence). This CDR3 region has 15 residues. V lost 5 bases to trimming and J lost 5 bases, with 18 bases between them. The CDR3 DNA follows: TGTGCCAGCAGCCTTCCTCGAGCGGGAACTTATGGCTACACCTTC. Translated, it gives CASSLPRAGTYGYTF. Drawing the rest from reference TRBV7-9 and TRBJ1-2, the complete variable domain is DTGVSQNPRHKITKRGQNVTFRCDPISEHNRLYWYRQTLGQGPEFLTYFQNEAQLEKSRLLSDRFSAERPKGSFSTLEIQRTEQGDSAMYLCASSLPRAGTYGYTFGSGTRLTVV.

V usage is TRBV27 and J usage is TRBJ2-7, with D perhaps TRBD1 (5 bases). Germline V gene lookup returns CDR1 MNHEY and CDR2 SMNVEV (reference sequence). The CDR3 has 15 amino acids. Trimming removed 6 bases at V and 2 bases at J, with 17 bases between. In DNA, the CDR3 is TGTGCCAGCAGCCGAACAGGCCCTGAGGCCTACGAGCAGTACTTC. It encodes CASSRTGPEAYEQYF.

This clone was picked up one time. The V gene is TRBV21-1, the J gene TRBJ1-6; the tabulated D call, TRBD1, remains unverified against the DNA. TRBV21-1 is flagged as a pseudogene. The CDR3 extends over 18 amino acids. DNA for the CDR3: TGTGCCAGCAGCAAGCCCCGGGACAGGGGGCTGATTGATTCACCCCTCCACTTT. This gives the protein CASSKPRDRGLIDSPLHF.

The V gene is TRBV7-2, the J gene TRBJ2-7; 8 positions match TRBD1. The junction had 4 bases not matched to a gene; V was cut back by 2 bases and J by 4 bases. The CDR3 is 14 amino acids. Germline V gene sequence: CDR1 SGHTA, CDR2 FQGNSA. CDR3 region: CASSLTGGSYEQYF. The CDR3 bases are TGTGCCAGCAGCTTAACAGGGGGATCTTACGAGCAGTACTTC.

J is TRBJ2-2 and V is TRBV6-4, with D possibly matching TRBD1 (5 bases). Trimming pared 7 bases from V and 5 bases from J, leaving 14 bases between. This CDR3 contains 14 residues. The germline gives CDR1 MRHNA, CDR2 SNTAGT. CDR3 residues: CASKASGRTGELFF. The DNA of the CDR3 is TGTGCCAGCAAGGCCTCAGGGCGGACCGGGGAGCTGTTTTTT.

Written as DNA, the CDR3 is TGTGCCAGTAGCTACAGGGAAGCCGGGGCCAACGTCCTGACTTTC. As protein: CASSYREAGANVLTF. This chain joins TRBV19 and TRBJ2-6; maybe TRBD1 (6 bases). Trimming removed 6 bases at V and 4 bases at J, with 13 bases between. Germline V gene data show CDR1 as LNHDA and CDR2 as SQIVND (reference sequence). The CDR3 is 15 residues long.

This clone was detected a few times. The J gene is TRBJ2-7, the V gene TRBV5-5, with a weak D call TRBD2 (6 bases). Germline V gene data show CDR1 as SGHKS and CDR2 as YYEKEE (reference sequence). This CDR3 has 13 residues. Between the trimmed V and J ends, which lost 5 bases and 6 bases, there was a span of 15 bases. This chain's CDR3 is CASRWQGLGEQYF. The CDR3 bases are TGTGCCAGCAGATGGCAGGGACTTGGCGAGCAGTACTTC.

CDR3 sequence: CASSFQGTDTQYF. The CDR3 nucleotides read TGTGCCAGCAGCTTTCAGGGAACAGATACGCAGTATTTT. The genes are TRBV5-6 and TRBJ2-3, with TRBD1 as a possible D gene (5 bases). Deletions cut 2 bases from V and 3 bases from J, with 7 bases between. Germline assignment: CDR1 SGHDT and CDR2 YYEEEE. This CDR3 spans 13 amino acids.

This chain joins TRBV5-5 and TRBJ1-2; 10 bases match TRBD1. The CDR3 is 15 amino acids. Germline V gene lookup returns CDR1 SGHKS and CDR2 YYEKEE (reference sequence). V was pared by 1 base and J by 4 bases, with 4 bases of the junction left unmatched. The CDR3 reads CASSLRTGGSYGYTF. CDR3 DNA: TGTGCCAGCAGCTTGCGGACAGGGGGAAGCTATGGCTACACCTTC.

J is TRBJ2-3 and V is TRBV2; D call uncertain. This CDR3 has 14 amino acids. CDR1 and CDR2 (germline): SNHLY, FYNNEI. Trimming left V 5 bases short and J 0 bases short, with 9 bases between. In DNA form, the CDR3 reads TGTGCCAGCAGTTGGGCAGACAGCACAGATACGCAGTATTTT. Translated, it gives CASSWADSTDTQYF.

The chain carries TRBV5-1 and TRBJ2-2; 8 bases are a match to TRBD2. The CDR3 loop spans 15 amino acids. CDR1 and CDR2 (germline): SGHRS, YFSETQ. The ends lost 0 bases at V and 6 bases at J; junction bases unmatched: 4. The CDR3 reads CASSLVAGSPGELFF. The CDR3 DNA reads TGCGCCAGCAGCTTGGTAGCGGGGAGCCCCGGGGAGCTGTTTTTT. Filled out from reference TRBV5-1 and TRBJ2-2, the complete variable domain reads KAGVTQTPRYLIKTRGQQVTLSCSPISGHRSVSWYQQTPGQGLQFLFEYFSETQRNKGNFPGRFSGRQFSNSRSEMNVSTLELGDSALYLCASSLVAGSPGELFFGEGSRLTVL.

The rearrangement joins TRBV7-2 to TRBJ1-4; D possibly corresponds to TRBD1 (6 bases). V gave up 5 bases and J gave up 8 bases, with 15 bases separating them. Germline lookup yields CDR1 SGHTA and CDR2 FQGNSA. The CDR3 covers 14 residues. DNA of the CDR3: TGTGCCAGCAGCCTTGGACAGTGGGGAGAAAAACTGTTTTTT. Its translation: CASSLGQWGEKLFF.

J is TRBJ2-7 and V is TRBV18; no firm D call. Trimming cost V 1 base and J 2 bases, with 12 bases left between them. CDR1 KGHSH and CDR2 LQKENI come from the germline V gene. The CDR3 extends over 15 amino acids. CDR3 in amino acids: CASSPLGKPPYEQYF. CDR3 in DNA: TGTGCCAGCTCACCACTCGGTAAACCCCCCTACGAGCAGTACTTC.

This clone was counted a single time. The chain couples TRBV7-6 to TRBJ2-1; unclear D gene. The germline V gene has CDR1 SGHVS and CDR2 FNYEAQ. CDR3 length: 16 amino acids. Trimming removed 0 bases from V and 7 bases from J, with 16 bases in between. The CDR3 DNA reads as TGTGCCAGCAGCTTAGCGTATCGTTCTGGCGGAAATGAGCAGTTCTTC. This gives the protein CASSLAYRSGGNEQFF. Based on the CDR3 plus reference TRBV7-6 and TRBJ2-1, the full variable domain is GAGVSQSPRYKVTKRGQDVALRCDPISGHVSLYWYRQALGQGPEFLTYFNYEAQQDKSGLPNDRFSAERPEGSISTLTIQRTEQRDSAMYRCASSLAYRSGGNEQFFGPGTRLTVL.

The chain has TRBV6-5 and TRBJ2-4, with a tentative D call TRBD2 (5 bases). Germline V gene sequence: CDR1 MNHEY, CDR2 SVGAGI. The CDR3 runs to 13 residues. Deletions cut 6 bases from V and 6 bases from J, with 12 bases between. The CDR3 DNA reads TGTGCCAGCAGCAAATCTGGGAGAAACATTCAGTACTTC. Its protein product is CASSKSGRNIQYF.

The chain is built from TRBV7-9 and TRBJ1-2; D is possibly TRBD1 (5 bases). Trimming removed 5 bases at V and 1 base at J, with 17 bases between. This CDR3 spans 16 amino acids. Germline loops: CDR1 SEHNR, CDR2 FQNEAQ (reference sequence). This CDR3 reads CASSAGGGGINYGYTF. The CDR3 nucleotides read TGTGCCAGCAGCGCCGGTGGGGGAGGAATTAACTATGGCTACACCTTC.

This rearrangement joins TRBV6-6 to TRBJ1-1; a possible D gene is TRBD1 (5 bases). CDR1 MNHNY and CDR2 SVGAGI come from the germline V gene (reference sequence). With 5 bases removed from V and 1 base from J, the gap between germline ends came to 17 bases. This CDR3 region has 16 residues. This CDR3 is CASSRAGGRTNTEAFF. For the CDR3, the DNA is TGTGCCAGCAGTCGAGCGGGGGGACGGACGAACACTGAAGCTTTCTTT.